This T cell receptor beta chain appears in the sequencing data of a study of a mutant IDH1 vaccine in newly diagnosed glioma. Study details: Those enrolled had earlier been treated with radiotherapy, temozolomide, or both, mostly both. General study points: Apparently unrelated to pseudoprogression were changes in the top peripheral T cell clonotypes.

The CDR3 length is 13 residues. V lost 5 bases and J 4 bases, leaving 10 bases between the germline ends. Germline CDR1 is SGHTA and CDR2 is FQGNSA. TCRdb keeps only in-frame clones here, not all; method: immunoSEQ multiplex PCR. The sample shows tens of thousands of clones, 83% of them seen only once. Time point denoted: week 47, end of study. With topical imiquimod, each dose of the vaccine consisted of 300 ug of mutant IDH1 20-mer peptide. This clone appeared a single time. The target antigen is unknown. The material was PBMCs, obtained from a glioma patient whose treatment included an IDH1 peptide vaccine. This chain connects TRBV7-2 to TRBJ2-3; no definite D call. This receptor was identified in a woman aged 45-59 years with glioma. The CDR3 region is CASSPPMADTQYF. DNA for the CDR3: TGTGCCAGCAGCCCTCCGATGGCAGATACGCAGTATTTT.